The following is a T cell receptor (beta chain) sequence with its context. Germline CDR1 is WNHNN and CDR2 is SYGVQD (reference sequence). V lost 3 bases, J lost 5 bases, and 16 bases lay in between. CDR3 length equals 16 residues. Libraries were prepared by immunoSEQ multiplex PCR; TCRdb keeps only in-frame clonotypes and omits some of them. This sample yields around 75,000 clones, of which about 89% are seen a single time; about 9% belongs to the top ten. The data are from a study of OX40 agonist ivuxolimab in advanced cancers. Study context: Anti-PD-1, anti-PD-L1 or anti-CTLA-4 therapy given earlier was allowed, and about 38% had some. A partial response was reached by three patients: one with hepatocellular carcinoma and two with cutaneous melanoma.

The chain combines TRBV10-1 with TRBJ2-2; TRBD1 is a possible D gene (8 bases). This receptor was identified in an adult with an advanced solid tumor such as melanoma, head and neck, liver or kidney cancer. The sequences come from CD4+ or CD8+ T cells sorted from blood, collected in a trial of the OX40 agonist ivuxolimab. In nucleotides, the CDR3 is TGCGCCAGCAGTGATTCCGGACAGGGAGGGACCGGGGAGCTGTTTTTT. Amino acids: CASSDSGQGGTGELFF.